Each of the 20 T cell receptor beta chains below was sequenced from the same sample in a study of graft-versus-host responses after intestinal transplantation. Clones were read by immunoSEQ multiplex PCR, and TCRdb kept only the in-frame ones, dropping some. The sample lists some 90,000 clones, 80% to 95% occurring once. No antigens are known for them. Sample: unstimulated CD4+ T cells sorted from spleen or lymph node cells, taken before intestinal transplant. The receptor source for this set is a human donor who received an intestinal transplant.

The chain carries TRBV5-1 and TRBJ2-1; the match to TRBD2 covers 15 bases. Per the germline V gene, CDR1 is SGHRS and CDR2 is YFSETQ. This CDR3 spans 16 amino acids. The junction had 9 bases not matched to a gene; V was cut back by 4 bases and J by 10 bases. CDR3 bases: TGCGCCAGCAGCCATGGACTAGCGGGAGGGCAAGGGGAGCAGTTCTTC. Translation: CASSHGLAGGQGEQFF. Combining the CDR3 with reference TRBV5-1 and TRBJ2-1 gives the whole variable domain KAGVTQTPRYLIKTRGQQVTLSCSPISGHRSVSWYQQTPGQGLQFLFEYFSETQRNKGNFPGRFSGRQFSNSRSEMNVSTLELGDSALYLCASSHGLAGGQGEQFFGPGTRLTVL.

The chain carries TRBV18 and TRBJ2-7, with TRBD1 matching 8 bases. The CDR3 is 15 residues long. V lost 3 bases, J lost 2 bases, and 6 bases stayed unmatched. Per germline, CDR1 KGHSH and CDR2 LQKENI. The CDR3 loop reads CASSPLQGATYEQYF. CDR3 DNA sequence: TGTGCCAGCTCACCGCTTCAGGGGGCTACCTACGAGCAGTACTTC. Full variable domain (remainder filled in from reference TRBV18 and TRBJ2-7): NAGVMQNPRHLVRRRGQEARLRCSPMKGHSHVYWYRQLPEEGLKFMVYLQKENIIDESGMPKERFSAEFPKEGPSILRIQQVVRGDSAAYFCASSPLQGATYEQYFGPGTRLTVT.

This rearrangement joins TRBV5-1 to TRBJ2-4; D is tentatively TRBD1 or TRBD2 (5 bases each). V lost 1 base to trimming and J lost 1 base, with 12 bases between them. CDR1 and CDR2 from the germline V gene are SGHRS and YFSETQ. This CDR3 has 16 residues. The CDR3 nucleotides read TGCGCCAGCAGCTTGTTGGGGGTCGGGGCCAAAAACATTCAGTACTTC. Translated: CASSLLGVGAKNIQYF.

The chain recombines TRBV9 with TRBJ2-3, with D perhaps assigned TRBD1 or TRBD2 (5 bases each). The CDR3 is 14 residues long. Trimming removed 4 bases from V and 6 bases from J, with 15 bases in between. Germline V gene lookup returns CDR1 SGDLS and CDR2 YYNGEE. The CDR3 region is CASSLSGTSDTQYF. The CDR3 DNA sequence: TGTGCCAGCAGCCTTTCGGGGACGTCGGATACGCAGTATTTT.

This rearrangement joins TRBV27 to TRBJ2-7; a possible D gene is TRBD1 (7 bases). The CDR3 length is 16 residues. Germline lookup yields CDR1 MNHEY and CDR2 SMNVEV (reference sequence). The ends were cut back, 2 bases at V and 0 bases at J, with 14 bases in the middle. The CDR3 here is CASSLGGTVSSYEQYF. The DNA of the CDR3 is TGTGCCAGCAGTTTAGGGGGGACAGTTAGCTCCTACGAGCAGTACTTC.

The chain has TRBV6-5 and TRBJ2-2; D uncertain. V was shortened by 6 bases and J by 5 bases, with 13 bases between the two germline ends. This CDR3 is 14 amino acids long. Germline V gives CDR1 MNHEY, CDR2 SVGAGI. The DNA for the CDR3 is TGTGCCAGCAGAAACCTTATAGGAACCGGGGAGCTGTTTTTT. Amino acid sequence: CASRNLIGTGELFF.

This chain connects TRBV11-2 to TRBJ1-2; D remains unclear. The CDR3 length is 13 residues. Germline V gene sequence: CDR1 SGHAT, CDR2 FQNNGV. Trimming took off 1 base at V and 8 bases at J, with 11 bases between the two ends. The CDR3 DNA is TGTGCCAGCAGCTTAGTACAGAATAGAGGCTACACCTTC. Its translation: CASSLVQNRGYTF.

The chain joins TRBV15 to TRBJ2-7, with D possibly matching TRBD1 (5 bases). Germline V gene lookup returns CDR1 LNHNV and CDR2 YYDKDF (reference sequence). CDR3 length: 11 amino acids. V was pared by 5 bases and J by 5 bases, with 7 bases between. The CDR3 loop reads CATSLQDEQYF. In nucleotides, the CDR3 is TGTGCCACCAGCTTACAGGACGAGCAGTACTTC.

The chain recombines TRBV7-3 with TRBJ2-1; D is undetermined. Trimming shortened V by 6 bases and J by 2 bases, and 8 bases separated the two germline ends. Germline V gene sequence: CDR1 SGHTA, CDR2 FQGTGA. The CDR3 spans 13 residues. The DNA for the CDR3 is TGTGCCAGCAGACTGGGCCCCTACAATGAGCAGTTCTTC. Protein product: CASRLGPYNEQFF.

V is TRBV11-3 and J is TRBJ2-2, with 10 bases that match TRBD2. Germline CDR1 and CDR2: SGHNT and YENEEA. V shed 5 bases, J shed 4 bases, and the junction held 4 bases outside the gene matches. The CDR3 is 15 residues long. In DNA form, the CDR3 reads TGTGCCAGCAGCCGACTAGCGGGTGTCACCGGGGAGCTGTTTTTT. Amino acid sequence: CASSRLAGVTGELFF.

The sample holds one count of this clone. The chain uses TRBV6-5 and TRBJ1-1, with D uncertain. V was cut by 5 bases and J by 0 bases, with 13 bases left in between. The CDR3 spans 15 residues. Germline loops: CDR1 MNHEY, CDR2 SVGAGI. The CDR3 nucleotides read TGTGCCAGCAGTCCTGCGGCCCCCATGAACACTGAAGCTTTCTTT. Its protein is CASSPAAPMNTEAFF.

Points on this clone: The junction and the germline gene differ at one end; a read error may be behind it. The chain links TRBV5-6 to TRBJ1-2; weak D call: TRBD1 (6 bases). Germline-derived CDR1 and CDR2 are SGHDT and YYEEEE. The CDR3 is 15 residues long. DNA for the CDR3: TGTGCCAGCAGATTGGGAGGGGGGATTAACTATGGCTACACCTTC. It is translated as CASRLGGGINYGYTF.

The count of this clone is one. This chain links TRBV14 with TRBJ1-2; D is uncertain. CDR1 and CDR2 (germline): SGHDN, FVKESK. CDR3 length: 12 residues. V was shortened by 0 bases and J by 4 bases, with 3 bases between the two germline ends. CDR3 DNA sequence: TGTGCCAGCAGCCAAGATCCCTATGGCTACACCTTC. The encoded protein is CASSQDPYGYTF.

This clone was recorded once. The V and J genes are TRBV5-1 and TRBJ2-5; 11 nucleotides line up with TRBD2. This CDR3 comprises 14 residues. With 5 bases clipped from V and 3 bases from J, the junction kept 3 bases outside the gene matches. Looked up from germline, CDR1 is SGHRS and CDR2 is YFSETQ. Here the CDR3 reads CASSSGRGEETQYF. CDR3 coding DNA: TGCGCCAGCAGTAGCGGGAGGGGGGAAGAGACCCAGTACTTC. Supplemented by reference TRBV5-1 and TRBJ2-5, the full variable domain reads KAGVTQTPRYLIKTRGQQVTLSCSPISGHRSVSWYQQTPGQGLQFLFEYFSETQRNKGNFPGRFSGRQFSNSRSEMNVSTLELGDSALYLCASSSGRGEETQYFGPGTRLLVL.

CDR3: CASSSGQGAGQPQHF. The DNA of the CDR3 is TGTGCCAGCAGTTCAGGACAGGGGGCTGGTCAGCCCCAGCATTTT. The chain recombines TRBV28 with TRBJ1-5; 11 bases match TRBD1. V was pared by 4 bases and J by 6 bases, with 5 bases of the junction left unmatched. There are 15 residues in the CDR3. Germline V CDR1 and CDR2: MDHEN, SYDVKM.

The rearrangement links TRBV30 to TRBJ1-2; tentatively, D is TRBD1 (5 bases). The length of the CDR3 is 14 residues. V shed 4 bases and J shed 3 bases, with 15 bases lying between them. The V gene's germline CDR1 is GTSNPN and CDR2 SVGIG (reference sequence). The CDR3 DNA reads as TGTGCCTGGAACGGGGGGAGGCACGACTATGGCTACACCTTC. Protein sequence: CAWNGGRHDYGYTF.

This clone was picked up one time. The chain carries TRBV4-1 and TRBJ2-7; 9 bases line up with TRBD1. Germline V CDR1 and CDR2: MGHRA, YSYEKL. With 6 bases clipped from V and 6 bases from J, the junction kept 9 bases outside the gene matches. There are 14 residues in the CDR3. The CDR3 region has the DNA TGCGCCAGCAGGCCGCCGGGACAGGGAAGCGAGCAGTACTTC. Amino acids: CASRPPGQGSEQYF.

The CDR3 loop reads CASSLTVVQPQHF. Written as DNA, the CDR3 is TGTGCCAGCAGCTTAACGGTTGTTCAGCCCCAGCATTTT. The genes are TRBV7-9 and TRBJ1-5; D is unresolved. This CDR3 has 13 amino acids. Germline-derived CDR1 and CDR2 are SEHNR and FQNEAQ (reference sequence). V was pared by 2 bases and J by 6 bases, with 8 bases between.

In its sample, this clone was seen once. The chain recombines TRBV9 with TRBJ2-1, with 10 bases aligning to TRBD1. In germline, CDR1 is SGDLS, CDR2 YYNGEE. The CDR3 runs 15 residues. V shed 3 bases, J shed 3 bases, and the junction held 3 bases outside the gene matches. The CDR3, as DNA: TGTGCCAGCAGCGCAGGGACAGGGGACTACAATGAGCAGTTCTTC. As protein: CASSAGTGDYNEQFF.

The chain combines TRBV7-2 with TRBJ2-3; D possibly matches TRBD1 or TRBD2 (5 bases each). Trimming took off 4 bases at V and 2 bases at J, with 10 bases between the two ends. Germline CDR1 is SGHTA and CDR2 is FQGNSA. The CDR3 length is 14 residues. In DNA form, the CDR3 reads TGTGCCAGCAGCTGGGACGGGAACACAGATACGCAGTATTTT. This encodes CASSWDGNTDTQYF.